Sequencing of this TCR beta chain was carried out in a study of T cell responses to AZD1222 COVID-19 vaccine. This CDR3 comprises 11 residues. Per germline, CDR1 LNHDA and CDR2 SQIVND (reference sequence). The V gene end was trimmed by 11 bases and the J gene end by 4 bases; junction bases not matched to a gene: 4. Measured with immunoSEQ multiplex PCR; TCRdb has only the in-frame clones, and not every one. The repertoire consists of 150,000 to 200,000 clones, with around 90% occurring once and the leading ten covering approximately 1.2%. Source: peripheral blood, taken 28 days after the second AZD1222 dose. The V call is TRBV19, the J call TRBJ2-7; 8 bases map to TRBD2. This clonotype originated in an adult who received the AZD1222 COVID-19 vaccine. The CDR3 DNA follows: TGTGCCTCCGGGGGGGGTTACGAGCAGTACTTC. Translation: CASGGGYEQYF.